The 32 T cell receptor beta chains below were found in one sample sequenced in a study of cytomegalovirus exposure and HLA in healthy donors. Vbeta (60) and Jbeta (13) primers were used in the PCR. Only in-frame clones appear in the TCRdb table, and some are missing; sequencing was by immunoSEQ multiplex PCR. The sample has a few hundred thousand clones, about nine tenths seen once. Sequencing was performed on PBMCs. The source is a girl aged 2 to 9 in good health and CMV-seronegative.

The CDR3 DNA reads as TGTGCCAGCAGTGAAGGGTTCGAGCAGTACTTC. This translates into CASSEGFEQYF. This rearrangement joins TRBV2 to TRBJ2-5, with D unresolved. The DNA end is more similar to TRBJ2-7, so the J call may be wrong. The germline CDR1 and CDR2 sequences are SNHLY and FYNNEI. This CDR3 contains 11 residues.

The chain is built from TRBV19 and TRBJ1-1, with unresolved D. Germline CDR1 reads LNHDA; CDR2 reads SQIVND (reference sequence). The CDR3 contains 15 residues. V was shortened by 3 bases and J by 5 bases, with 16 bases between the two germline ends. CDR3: CASSMGTPWETEAFF. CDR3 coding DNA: TGTGCCAGTAGTATGGGCACCCCCTGGGAGACTGAAGCTTTCTTT.

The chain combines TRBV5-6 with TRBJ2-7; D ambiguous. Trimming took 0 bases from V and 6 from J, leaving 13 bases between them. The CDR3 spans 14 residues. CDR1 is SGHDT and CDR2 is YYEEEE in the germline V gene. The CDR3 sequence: CASSLVMPTGEQYF. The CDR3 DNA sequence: TGTGCCAGCAGCTTGGTAATGCCCACGGGCGAGCAGTACTTC.

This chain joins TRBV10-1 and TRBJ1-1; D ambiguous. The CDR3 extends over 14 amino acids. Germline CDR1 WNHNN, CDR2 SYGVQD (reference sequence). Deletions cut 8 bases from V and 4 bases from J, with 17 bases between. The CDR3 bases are TGCGCCAGCGTTACCCAACCTTCAGGCACTGAAGCTTTCTTT. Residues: CASVTQPSGTEAFF.

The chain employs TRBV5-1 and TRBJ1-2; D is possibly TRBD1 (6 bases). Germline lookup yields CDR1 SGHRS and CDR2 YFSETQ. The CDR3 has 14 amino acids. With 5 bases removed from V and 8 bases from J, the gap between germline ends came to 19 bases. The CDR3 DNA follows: TGCGCCAGCAGACACCCCGGCAGGGGCATCGGCTACACCTTC. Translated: CASRHPGRGIGYTF.

The CDR3 DNA reads as TGTGCCAGCAGCCTATCCGGGACACGTAGCTCCTACGAGCAGTACTTC. Encoded protein: CASSLSGTRSSYEQYF. The V call is TRBV14, the J call TRBJ2-7; tentative D call: TRBD1 (6 bases). V was cut by 4 bases and J by 0 bases, with 16 bases left in between. Germline V gene lookup returns CDR1 SGHDN and CDR2 FVKESK. This CDR3 contains 16 residues.

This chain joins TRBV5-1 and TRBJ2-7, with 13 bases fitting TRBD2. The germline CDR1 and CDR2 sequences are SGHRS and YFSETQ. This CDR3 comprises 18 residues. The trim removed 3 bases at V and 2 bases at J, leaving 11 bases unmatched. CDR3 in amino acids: CASSSEGLAGLGPYEQYF. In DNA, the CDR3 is TGCGCCAGCAGCTCGGAGGGACTAGCGGGACTCGGCCCCTACGAGCAGTACTTC.

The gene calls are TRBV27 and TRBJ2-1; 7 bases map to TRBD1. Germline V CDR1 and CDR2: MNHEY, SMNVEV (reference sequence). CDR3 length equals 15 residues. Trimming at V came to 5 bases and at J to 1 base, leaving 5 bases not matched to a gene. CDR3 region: CASSARQGSYNEQFF. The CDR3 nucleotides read TGTGCCAGCAGTGCGAGACAGGGTTCCTACAATGAGCAGTTCTTC.

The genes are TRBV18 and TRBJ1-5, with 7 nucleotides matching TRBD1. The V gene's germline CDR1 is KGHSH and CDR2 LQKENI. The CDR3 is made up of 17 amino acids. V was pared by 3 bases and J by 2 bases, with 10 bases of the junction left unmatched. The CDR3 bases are TGTGCCAGCTCACCTCGGACAGGCCCAGCGGGCAATCAGCCCCAGCATTTT. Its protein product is CASSPRTGPAGNQPQHF.

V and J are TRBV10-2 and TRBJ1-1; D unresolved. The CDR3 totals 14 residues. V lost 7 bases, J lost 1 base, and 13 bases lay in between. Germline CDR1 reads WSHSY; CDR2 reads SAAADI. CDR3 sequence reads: CASKLAGENTEAFF. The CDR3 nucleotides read TGCGCCAGCAAATTGGCAGGCGAGAACACTGAAGCTTTCTTT.

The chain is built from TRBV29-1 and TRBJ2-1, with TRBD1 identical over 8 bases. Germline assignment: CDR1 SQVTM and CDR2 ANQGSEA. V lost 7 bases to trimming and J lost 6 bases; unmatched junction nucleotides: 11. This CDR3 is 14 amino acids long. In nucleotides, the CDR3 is TGCAGCGGCTGGATGGGAGACAGGGGCAATGAGCAGTTCTTC. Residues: CSGWMGDRGNEQFF.

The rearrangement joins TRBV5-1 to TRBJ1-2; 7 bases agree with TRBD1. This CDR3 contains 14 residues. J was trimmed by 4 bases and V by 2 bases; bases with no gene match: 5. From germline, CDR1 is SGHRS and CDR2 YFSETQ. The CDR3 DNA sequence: TGCGCCAGCAGCTTTACAGGGGAGGCCTATGGCTACACCTTC. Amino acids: CASSFTGEAYGYTF.

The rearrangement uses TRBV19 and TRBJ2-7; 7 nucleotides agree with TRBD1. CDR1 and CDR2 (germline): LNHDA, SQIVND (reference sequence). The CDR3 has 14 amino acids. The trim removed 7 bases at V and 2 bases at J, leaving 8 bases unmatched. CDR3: CASNGRDSPYEQYF. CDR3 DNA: TGTGCCAGTAATGGCCGGGACAGTCCCTACGAGCAGTACTTC.

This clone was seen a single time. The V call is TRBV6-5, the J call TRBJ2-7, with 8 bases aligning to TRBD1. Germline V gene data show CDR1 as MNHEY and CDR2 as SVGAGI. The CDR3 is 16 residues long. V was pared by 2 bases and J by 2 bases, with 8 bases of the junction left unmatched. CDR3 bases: TGTGCCAGCAGTTACCCCCCTACAGGGGGTGCCTACGAGCAGTACTTC. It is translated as CASSYPPTGGAYEQYF.

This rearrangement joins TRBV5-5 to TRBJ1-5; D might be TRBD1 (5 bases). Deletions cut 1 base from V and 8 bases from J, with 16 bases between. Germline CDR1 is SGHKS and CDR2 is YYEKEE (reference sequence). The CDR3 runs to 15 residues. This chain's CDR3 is CASSLPRQGPKPQHF. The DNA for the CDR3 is TGTGCCAGCAGCTTGCCCCGCCAGGGCCCTAAGCCCCAGCATTTT.

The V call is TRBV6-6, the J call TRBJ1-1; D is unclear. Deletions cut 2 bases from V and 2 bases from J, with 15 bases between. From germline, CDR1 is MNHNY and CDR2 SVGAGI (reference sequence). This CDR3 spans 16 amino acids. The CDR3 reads CASSYPEAGVNTEAFF. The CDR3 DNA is TGTGCCAGCAGTTACCCAGAGGCGGGAGTAAACACTGAAGCTTTCTTT.

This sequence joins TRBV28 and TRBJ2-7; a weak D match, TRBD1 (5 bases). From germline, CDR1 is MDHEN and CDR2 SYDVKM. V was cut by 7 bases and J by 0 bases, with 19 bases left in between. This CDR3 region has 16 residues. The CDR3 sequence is CASKGLRWGNSYEQYF. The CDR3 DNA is TGTGCCAGCAAGGGGCTAAGGTGGGGTAACTCCTACGAGCAGTACTTC.

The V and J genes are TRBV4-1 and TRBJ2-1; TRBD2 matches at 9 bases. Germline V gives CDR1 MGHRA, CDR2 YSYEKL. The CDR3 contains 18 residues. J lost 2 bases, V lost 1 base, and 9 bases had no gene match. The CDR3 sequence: CASSQVRLAGITYNEQFF. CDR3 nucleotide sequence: TGCGCCAGCAGCCAAGTGCGGCTAGCGGGAATCACCTACAATGAGCAGTTCTTC.

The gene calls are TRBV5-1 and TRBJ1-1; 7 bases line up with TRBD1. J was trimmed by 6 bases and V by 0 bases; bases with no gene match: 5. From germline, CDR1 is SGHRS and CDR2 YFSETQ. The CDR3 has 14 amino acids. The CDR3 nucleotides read TGCGCCAGCAGCTTGGGACAGGGTGTCTCTGAAGCTTTCTTT. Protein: CASSLGQGVSEAFF.

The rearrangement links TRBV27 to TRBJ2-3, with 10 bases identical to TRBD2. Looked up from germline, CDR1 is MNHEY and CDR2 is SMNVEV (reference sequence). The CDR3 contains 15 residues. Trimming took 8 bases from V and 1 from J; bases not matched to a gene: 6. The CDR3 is CASQLGLAGTDTQYF. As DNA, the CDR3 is TGTGCCAGCCAATTAGGACTAGCGGGCACAGATACGCAGTATTTT.

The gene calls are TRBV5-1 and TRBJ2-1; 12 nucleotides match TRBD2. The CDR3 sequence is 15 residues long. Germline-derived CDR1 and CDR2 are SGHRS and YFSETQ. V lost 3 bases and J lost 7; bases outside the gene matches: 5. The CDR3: CASSSPGLAGNEQFF. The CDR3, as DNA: TGCGCCAGCAGCTCACCTGGACTAGCGGGGAATGAGCAGTTCTTC.

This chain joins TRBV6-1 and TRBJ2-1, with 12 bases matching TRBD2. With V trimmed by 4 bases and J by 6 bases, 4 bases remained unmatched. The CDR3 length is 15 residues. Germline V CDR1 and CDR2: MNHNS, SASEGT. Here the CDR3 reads CASSATSGGLNEQFF. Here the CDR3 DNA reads TGTGCCAGCAGTGCCACTAGCGGGGGGCTCAATGAGCAGTTCTTC.

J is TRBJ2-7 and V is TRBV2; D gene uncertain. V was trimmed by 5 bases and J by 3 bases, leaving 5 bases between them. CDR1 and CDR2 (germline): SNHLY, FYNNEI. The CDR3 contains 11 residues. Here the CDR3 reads CASSRVYEQYF. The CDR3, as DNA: TGTGCCAGCAGTCGCGTCTACGAGCAGTACTTC.

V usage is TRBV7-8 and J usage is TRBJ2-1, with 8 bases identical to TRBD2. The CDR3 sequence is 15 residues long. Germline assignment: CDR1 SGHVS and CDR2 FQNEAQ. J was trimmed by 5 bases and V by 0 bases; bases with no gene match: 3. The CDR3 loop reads CASSLAGLGNNEQFF. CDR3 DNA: TGTGCCAGCAGCTTAGCGGGACTAGGTAACAATGAGCAGTTCTTC.

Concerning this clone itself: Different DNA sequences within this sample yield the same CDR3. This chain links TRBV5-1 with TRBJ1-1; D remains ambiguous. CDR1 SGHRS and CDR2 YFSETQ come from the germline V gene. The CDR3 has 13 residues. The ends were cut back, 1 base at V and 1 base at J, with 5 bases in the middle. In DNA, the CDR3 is TGCGCCAGCAGCTTGAGTAGGAACACTGAAGCTTTCTTT. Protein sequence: CASSLSRNTEAFF.

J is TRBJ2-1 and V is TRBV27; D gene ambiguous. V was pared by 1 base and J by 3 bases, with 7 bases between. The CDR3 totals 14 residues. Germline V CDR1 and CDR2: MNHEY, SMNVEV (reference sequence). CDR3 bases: TGTGCCAGCAGTTTATTGGCAGGCTACAATGAGCAGTTCTTC. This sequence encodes CASSLLAGYNEQFF.

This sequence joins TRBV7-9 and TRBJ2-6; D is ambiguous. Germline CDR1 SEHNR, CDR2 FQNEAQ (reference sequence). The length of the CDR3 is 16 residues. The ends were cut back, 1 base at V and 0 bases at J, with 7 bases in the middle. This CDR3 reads CASSLDGGSGANVLTF. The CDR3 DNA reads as TGTGCCAGCAGCTTAGACGGCGGCTCTGGGGCCAACGTCCTGACTTTC.

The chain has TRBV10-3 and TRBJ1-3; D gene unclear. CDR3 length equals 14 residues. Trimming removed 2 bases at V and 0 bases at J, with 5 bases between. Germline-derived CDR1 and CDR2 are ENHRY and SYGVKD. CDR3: CAISETDSGNTIYF. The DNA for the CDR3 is TGTGCCATCAGTGAGACAGACTCTGGAAACACCATATATTTT.

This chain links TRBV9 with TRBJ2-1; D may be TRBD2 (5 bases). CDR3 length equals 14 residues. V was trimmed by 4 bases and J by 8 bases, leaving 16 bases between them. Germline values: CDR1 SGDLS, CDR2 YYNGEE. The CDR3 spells CASSNGIPGDEQFF. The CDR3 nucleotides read TGTGCCAGCAGCAACGGGATACCGGGCGATGAGCAGTTCTTC. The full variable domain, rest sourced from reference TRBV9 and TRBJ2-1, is DSGVTQTPKHLITATGQRVTLRCSPRSGDLSVYWYQQSLDQGLQFLIQYYNGEERAKGNILERFSAQQFPDLHSELNLSSLELGDSALYFCASSNGIPGDEQFFGPGTRLTVL.

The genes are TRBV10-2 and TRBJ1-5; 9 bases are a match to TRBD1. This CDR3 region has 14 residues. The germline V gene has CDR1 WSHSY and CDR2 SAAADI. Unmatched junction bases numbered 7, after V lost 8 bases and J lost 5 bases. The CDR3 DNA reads TGCGCCAGCCATCCGGGACAGGGTTATCAGCCCCAGCATTTT. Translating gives CASHPGQGYQPQHF.

The CDR3 nucleotides read TGTGCCAGCAGTATTACAGGGGGCGAGCAGTACTTC. Translation gives CASSITGGEQYF. The chain has TRBV6-1 and TRBJ2-7; TRBD1 agrees at 8 bases. Germline-derived CDR1 and CDR2 are MNHNS and SASEGT. The V and J ends lost 5 bases and 6 bases, in that order; junction bases with no gene match: 3. This CDR3 is 12 amino acids long.

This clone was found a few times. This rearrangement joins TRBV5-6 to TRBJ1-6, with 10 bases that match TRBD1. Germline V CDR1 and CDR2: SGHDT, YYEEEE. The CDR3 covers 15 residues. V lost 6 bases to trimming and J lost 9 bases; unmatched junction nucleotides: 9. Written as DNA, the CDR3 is TGTGCCAGCACCCTCCGGACAGGGGGGGGTTCACCCCTCCACTTT. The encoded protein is CASTLRTGGGSPLHF.